Listed below are T cell receptor beta chains from one sample, sequenced in a study of high-grade serous ovarian cancer treatment subgroups. Repertoires were generated with immunoSEQ multiplex PCR, while TCRdb's copy carries only in-frame clones and drops some. The table has around 20,000 clones, around 72% seen once. The sample taken for sequencing was tumor tissue. Receptors originate from a human donor with high-grade serous ovarian cancer. The CDR3 runs from the conserved cysteine through the conserved F or W. The D gene is left open where the match is weak. A clone size is listed for some rows: how often the clone was seen (once, few, many), or a class if it is expanded.

TRBV19	TRBJ1-2	TRBD1	NA	15	CASSAPGQGNYGYTF	TGTGCCAGTAGTGCTCCGGGACAGGGAAACTATGGCTACACCTTC
TRBV6-4	TRBJ2-6	NA	NA	15	CASRRSGTGANVLTF	TGTGCCAGCCGTCGTTCAGGGACAGGGGCCAACGTCCTGACTTTC
TRBV7-8	TRBJ2-7	NA	NA	12	CASSLSWGEQYF	TGTGCCAGCAGCTTGAGCTGGGGCGAGCAGTACTTC
TRBV7-3	TRBJ2-2	TRBD2	NA	17	CASSLTGREVGTGELFF	TGTGCCAGCAGCCTTACAGGGCGGGAGGTGGGAACCGGGGAGCTGTTTTTT
TRBV19	TRBJ2-1	NA	NA	15	CASSRGYSGRGEQFF	TGTGCCAGCAGCAGGGGGTATAGCGGTAGGGGTGAGCAGTTCTTC
TRBV9	TRBJ2-5	TRBD2	NA	14	CASSPGLAKETQYF	TGTGCCAGCAGCCCAGGACTAGCTAAGGAGACCCAGTACTTC
TRBV5-5	TRBJ1-5	NA	few	14	CASSSNNPVQPQHF	TGTGCCAGCAGCAGCAACAATCCAGTACAGCCCCAGCATTTT
TRBV5-1	TRBJ2-5	TRBD2	NA	15	CASSRLAGDGETQYF	TGCGCCAGCAGCAGACTAGCGGGAGACGGTGAGACCCAGTACTTC
TRBV7-2	TRBJ2-7	TRBD2	NA	16	CASSLVSGGPFSEQYF	TGTGCCAGCAGCTTAGTGTCGGGAGGGCCTTTCTCCGAGCAGTACTTC
TRBV19	TRBJ1-2	NA	NA	16	CASSIGGAGSGYGYTF	TGTGCCAGTAGTATAGGGGGCGCAGGATCGGGCTATGGCTACACCTTC
TRBV29-1	TRBJ2-1	NA	NA	14	CSVMGGLSYNEQFF	TGCAGCGTTATGGGCGGGCTCTCCTACAATGAGCAGTTCTTC
TRBV6-1	TRBJ1-1	NA	NA	13	CASTRLSNTEAFF	TGTGCCAGCACCCGATTGAGTAACACTGAAGCTTTCTTT
TRBV9	TRBJ2-3	TRBD1	NA	14	CASSVGQGLDTQYF	TGTGCCAGCAGCGTAGGACAGGGGCTAGATACGCAGTATTTT
TRBV29-1	TRBJ1-1	NA	few	13	CSVEGDRGTEAFF	TGCAGCGTTGAAGGGGACCGAGGGACTGAAGCTTTCTTT
TRBV27	TRBJ2-3	TRBD1	NA	14	CASIPTGATDTQYF	TGTGCCAGCATCCCGACAGGGGCAACAGATACGCAGTATTTT
TRBV18	TRBJ1-2	NA	NA	14	CASSPRLGEDGYTF	TGTGCCAGCTCACCACGGTTAGGGGAGGATGGCTACACCTTC
TRBV28	TRBJ2-2	NA	NA	12	CALALDTGELFF	TGTGCACTAGCCCTAGATACCGGGGAGCTGTTTTTT
TRBV7-9	TRBJ2-1	NA	few	13	CASSAGTYNEQFF	TGTGCCAGCAGCGCTGGGACCTACAATGAGCAGTTCTTC
TRBV7-2	TRBJ2-3	NA	NA	12	CASSPYTDTQYF	TGTGCCAGCAGCCCATACACAGATACGCAGTATTTT
TRBV6-5	TRBJ1-1	TRBD1	NA	14	CASSTRTGRTEAFF	TGTGCCAGCAGTACCCGGACAGGGCGAACTGAAGCTTTCTTT
TRBV7-9	TRBJ2-1	NA	NA	10	CASRYNEQFF	TGTGCCAGTCGCTACAATGAGCAGTTCTTC
TRBV28	TRBJ1-4	NA	NA	14	CASSLREANEKLFF	TGTGCCAGCAGTTTAAGGGAAGCTAATGAAAAACTGTTTTTT
TRBV12-5	TRBJ1-1	TRBD1	NA	15	CASGLSGTGTPEAFF	TGTGCTAGTGGTTTGTCCGGGACAGGGACCCCTGAAGCTTTCTTT
TRBV10-2	TRBJ2-3	TRBD2	NA	17	CASIDPLAGLRTDTQYF	TGCGCCTCCATCGACCCCTTAGCGGGACTCCGCACAGATACGCAGTATTTT
TRBV18	TRBJ1-4	TRBD1	NA	13	CASSPGTAEKLFF	TGTGCCAGCTCACCTGGGACAGCCGAAAAACTGTTTTTT
TRBV7-2	TRBJ2-5	NA	NA	13	CASSSGTGETQYF	TGTGCCAGCAGTTCAGGGACGGGAGAGACCCAGTACTTC
TRBV6-5	TRBJ1-5	TRBD1	NA	15	CASSRFGDRNQPQHF	TGTGCCAGCAGTCGATTCGGGGACAGAAATCAGCCCCAGCATTTT
TRBV6-4	TRBJ2-1	TRBD2	NA	15	CASSPVAGEYNEQFF	TGTGCCAGCAGCCCTGTAGCGGGAGAGTACAATGAGCAGTTCTTC
TRBV4-3	TRBJ1-3	NA	NA	15	CASSQDRYSGNTIYF	TGCGCCAGCAGCCAAGATCGATACTCTGGAAACACCATATATTTT
TRBV2	TRBJ1-1	TRBD1	few	15	CASRRTGLMNTEAFF	TGTGCCAGCAGAAGGACAGGCCTTATGAACACTGAAGCTTTCTTT